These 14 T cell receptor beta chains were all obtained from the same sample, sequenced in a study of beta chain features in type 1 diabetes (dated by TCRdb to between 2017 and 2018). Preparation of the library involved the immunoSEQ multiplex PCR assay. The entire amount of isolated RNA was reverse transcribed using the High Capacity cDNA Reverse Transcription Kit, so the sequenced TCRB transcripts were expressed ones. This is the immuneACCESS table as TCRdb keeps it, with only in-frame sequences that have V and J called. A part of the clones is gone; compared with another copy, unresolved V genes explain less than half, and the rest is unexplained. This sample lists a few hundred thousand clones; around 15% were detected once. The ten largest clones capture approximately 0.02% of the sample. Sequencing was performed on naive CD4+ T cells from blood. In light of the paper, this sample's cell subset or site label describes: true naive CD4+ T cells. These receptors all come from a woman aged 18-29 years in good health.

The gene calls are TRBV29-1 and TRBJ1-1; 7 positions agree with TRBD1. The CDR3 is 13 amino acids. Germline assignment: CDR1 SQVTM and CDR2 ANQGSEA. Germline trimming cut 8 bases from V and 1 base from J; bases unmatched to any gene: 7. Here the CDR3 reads CSFSGQPNTEAFF. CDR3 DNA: TGCAGCTTTTCGGGACAGCCGAACACTGAAGCTTTCTTT.

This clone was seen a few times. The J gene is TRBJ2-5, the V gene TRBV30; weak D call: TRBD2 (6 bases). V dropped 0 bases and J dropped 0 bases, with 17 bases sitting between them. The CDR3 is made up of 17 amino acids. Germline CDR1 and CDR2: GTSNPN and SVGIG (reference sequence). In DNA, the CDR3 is TGTGCCTGGAGTGTGTTCGGGATAGCGGTCTACCAAGAGACCCAGTACTTC. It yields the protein CAWSVFGIAVYQETQYF.

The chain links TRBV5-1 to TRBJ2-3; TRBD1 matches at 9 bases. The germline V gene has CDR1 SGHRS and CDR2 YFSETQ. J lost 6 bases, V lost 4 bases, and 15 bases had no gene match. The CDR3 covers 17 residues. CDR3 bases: TGCGCCAGCAGCAGAAAGACGGGACAGGGAATTGCGGATACGCAGTATTTT. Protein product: CASSRKTGQGIADTQYF.

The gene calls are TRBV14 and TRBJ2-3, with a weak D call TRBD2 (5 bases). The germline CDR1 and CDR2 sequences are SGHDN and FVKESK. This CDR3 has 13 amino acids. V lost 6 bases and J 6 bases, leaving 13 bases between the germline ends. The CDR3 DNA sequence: TGTGCCAGCAGGCCACACGGACTCGATACGCAGTATTTT. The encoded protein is CASRPHGLDTQYF.

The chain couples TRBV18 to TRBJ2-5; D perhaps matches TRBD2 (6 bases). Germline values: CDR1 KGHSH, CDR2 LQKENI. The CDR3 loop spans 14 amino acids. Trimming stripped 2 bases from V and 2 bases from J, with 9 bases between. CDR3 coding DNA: TGTGCCAGCTCACCATGGAGGGTTCAAGAGACCCAGTACTTC. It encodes CASSPWRVQETQYF.

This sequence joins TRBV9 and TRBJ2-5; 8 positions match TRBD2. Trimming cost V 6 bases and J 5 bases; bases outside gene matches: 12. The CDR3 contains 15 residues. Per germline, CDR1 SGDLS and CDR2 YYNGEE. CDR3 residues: CASTPEGTRSETQYF. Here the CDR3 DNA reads TGTGCCAGCACTCCCGAGGGGACTAGGAGTGAGACCCAGTACTTC. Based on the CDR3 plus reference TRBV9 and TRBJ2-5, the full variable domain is DSGVTQTPKHLITATGQRVTLRCSPRSGDLSVYWYQQSLDQGLQFLIQYYNGEERAKGNILERFSAQQFPDLHSELNLSSLELGDSALYFCASTPEGTRSETQYFGPGTRLLVL.

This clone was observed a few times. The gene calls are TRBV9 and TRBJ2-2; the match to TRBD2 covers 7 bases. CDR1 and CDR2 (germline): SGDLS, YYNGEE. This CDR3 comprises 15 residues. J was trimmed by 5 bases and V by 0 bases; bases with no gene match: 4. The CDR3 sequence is CASSVEPAGTGELFF. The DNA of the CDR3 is TGTGCCAGCAGCGTAGAACCAGCGGGAACCGGGGAGCTGTTTTTT.

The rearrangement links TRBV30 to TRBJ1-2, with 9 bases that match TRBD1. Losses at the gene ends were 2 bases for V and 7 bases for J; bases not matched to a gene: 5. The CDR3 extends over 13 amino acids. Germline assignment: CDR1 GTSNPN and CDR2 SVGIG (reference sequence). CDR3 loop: CAWSWGQGSGYTF. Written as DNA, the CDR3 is TGTGCCTGGAGTTGGGGACAGGGTAGTGGCTACACCTTC.

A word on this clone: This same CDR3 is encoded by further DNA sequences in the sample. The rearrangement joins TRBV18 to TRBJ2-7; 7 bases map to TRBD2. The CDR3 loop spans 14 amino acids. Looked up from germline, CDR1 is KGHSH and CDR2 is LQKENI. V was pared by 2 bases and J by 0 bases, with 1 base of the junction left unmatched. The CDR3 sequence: CASSPGGSSYEQYF. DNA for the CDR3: TGTGCCAGCTCACCAGGCGGGAGCTCCTACGAGCAGTACTTC.

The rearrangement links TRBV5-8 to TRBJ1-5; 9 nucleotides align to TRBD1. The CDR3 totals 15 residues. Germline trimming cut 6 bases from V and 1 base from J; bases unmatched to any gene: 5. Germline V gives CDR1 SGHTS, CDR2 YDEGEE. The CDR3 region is CASTGGQGSNQPQHF. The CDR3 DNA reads TGTGCCAGCACCGGGGGACAGGGAAGCAATCAGCCCCAGCATTTT.

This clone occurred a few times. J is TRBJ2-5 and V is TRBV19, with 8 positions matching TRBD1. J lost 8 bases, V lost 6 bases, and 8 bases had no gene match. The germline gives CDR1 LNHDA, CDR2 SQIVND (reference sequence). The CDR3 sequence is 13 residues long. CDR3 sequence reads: CASRGTGISTQYF. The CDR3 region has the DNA TGTGCCAGTAGGGGGACAGGCATTTCAACCCAGTACTTC.

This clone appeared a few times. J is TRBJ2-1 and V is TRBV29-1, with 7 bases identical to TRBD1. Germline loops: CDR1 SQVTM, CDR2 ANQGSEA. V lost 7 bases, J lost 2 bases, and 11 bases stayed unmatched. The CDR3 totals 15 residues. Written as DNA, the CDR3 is TGCAGCGCCGCTAGACAGGGTTGGACCTACAATGAGCAGTTCTTC. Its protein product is CSAARQGWTYNEQFF.

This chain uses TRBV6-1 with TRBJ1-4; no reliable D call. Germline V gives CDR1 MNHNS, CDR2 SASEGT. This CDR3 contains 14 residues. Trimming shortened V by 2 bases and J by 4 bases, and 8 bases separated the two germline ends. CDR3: CASSEFPSNEKLFF. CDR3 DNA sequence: TGTGCCAGCAGTGAATTTCCGAGTAATGAAAAACTGTTTTTT.

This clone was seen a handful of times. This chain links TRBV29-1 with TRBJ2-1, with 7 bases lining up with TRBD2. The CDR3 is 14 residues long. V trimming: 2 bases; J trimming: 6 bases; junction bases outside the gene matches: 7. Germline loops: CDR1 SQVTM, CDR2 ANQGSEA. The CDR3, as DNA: TGCAGCGTTGAACGGGACTACAAACCCAATGAGCAGTTCTTC. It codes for CSVERDYKPNEQFF.